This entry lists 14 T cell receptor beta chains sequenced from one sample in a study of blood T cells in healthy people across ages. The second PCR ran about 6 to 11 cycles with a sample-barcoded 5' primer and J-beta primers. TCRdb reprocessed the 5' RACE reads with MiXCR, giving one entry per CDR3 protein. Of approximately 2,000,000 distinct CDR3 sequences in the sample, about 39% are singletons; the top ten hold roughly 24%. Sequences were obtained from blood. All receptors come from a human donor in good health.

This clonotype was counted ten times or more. In DNA form, the CDR3 reads TGTGCCATCAGTGAGACCCCAGGGGGCGAGCAGTACTTC. Translating gives CAISETPGGEQYF. The gene calls are TRBV10-3 and TRBJ2-7, with 7 positions matching TRBD1. Per the germline V gene, CDR1 is ENHRY and CDR2 is SYGVKD. This CDR3 comprises 13 residues. V lost 2 bases to trimming and J lost 6 bases; unmatched junction nucleotides: 4.

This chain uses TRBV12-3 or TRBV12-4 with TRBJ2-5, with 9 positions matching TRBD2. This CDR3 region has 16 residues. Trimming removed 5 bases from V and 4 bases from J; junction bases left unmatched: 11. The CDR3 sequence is CASSPGSGGGIETQYF. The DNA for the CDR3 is TGTGCCAGCAGTCCCGGTAGCGGGGGCGGGATAGAGACCCAGTACTTC.

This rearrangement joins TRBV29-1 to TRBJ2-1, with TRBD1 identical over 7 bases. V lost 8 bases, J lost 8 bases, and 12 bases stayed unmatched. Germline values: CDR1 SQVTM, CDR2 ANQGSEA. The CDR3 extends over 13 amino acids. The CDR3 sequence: CSYLPGQSDEQFF. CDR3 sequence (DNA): TGCAGCTACTTACCGGGACAGAGCGATGAGCAGTTCTTC.

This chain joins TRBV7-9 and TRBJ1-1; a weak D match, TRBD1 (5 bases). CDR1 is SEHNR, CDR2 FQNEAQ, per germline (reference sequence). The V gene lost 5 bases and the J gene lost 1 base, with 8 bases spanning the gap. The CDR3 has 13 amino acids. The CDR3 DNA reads TGTGCCAGCAGCGCCGGGGCGAACACTGAAGCTTTCTTT. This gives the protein CASSAGANTEAFF.

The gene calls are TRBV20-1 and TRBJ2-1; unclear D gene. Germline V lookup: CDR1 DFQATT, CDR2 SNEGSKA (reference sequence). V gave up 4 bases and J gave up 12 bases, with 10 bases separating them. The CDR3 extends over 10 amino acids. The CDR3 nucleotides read TGCAGTGCTATGCCCCTTGGGCAGTTCTTC. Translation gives CSAMPLGQFF.

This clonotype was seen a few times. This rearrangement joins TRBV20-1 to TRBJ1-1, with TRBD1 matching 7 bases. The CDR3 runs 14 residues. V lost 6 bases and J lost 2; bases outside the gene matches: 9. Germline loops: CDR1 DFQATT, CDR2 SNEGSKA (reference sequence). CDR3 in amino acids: CSAPSGGSNTEAFF. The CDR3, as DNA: TGCAGTGCCCCTTCAGGGGGTAGTAACACTGAAGCTTTCTTT.

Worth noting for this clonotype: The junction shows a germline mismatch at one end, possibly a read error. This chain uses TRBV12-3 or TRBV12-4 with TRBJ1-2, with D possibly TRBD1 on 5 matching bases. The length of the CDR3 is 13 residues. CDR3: CARSQQDNYGYTF. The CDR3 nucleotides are TGTGCCCGCAGTCAACAGGATAACTACGGCTACACCTTC.

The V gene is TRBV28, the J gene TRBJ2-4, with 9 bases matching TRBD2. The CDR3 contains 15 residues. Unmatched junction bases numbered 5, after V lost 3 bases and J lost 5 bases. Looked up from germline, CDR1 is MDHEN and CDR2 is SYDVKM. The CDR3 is CASSLIAGDENIQYF. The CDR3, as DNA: TGTGCCAGCAGTTTGATAGCGGGGGACGAAAACATTCAGTACTTC. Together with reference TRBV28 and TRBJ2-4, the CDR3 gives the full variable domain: DVKVTQSSRYLVKRTGEKVFLECVQDMDHENMFWYRQDPGLGLRLIYFSYDVKMKEKGDIPEGYSVSREKKERFSLILESASTNQTSMYLCASSLIAGDENIQYFGAGTRLSVL.

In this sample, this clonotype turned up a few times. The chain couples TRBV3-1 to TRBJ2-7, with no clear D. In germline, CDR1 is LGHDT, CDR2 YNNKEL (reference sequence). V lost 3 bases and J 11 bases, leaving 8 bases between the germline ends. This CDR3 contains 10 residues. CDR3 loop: CASSHGKKYF. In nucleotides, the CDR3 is TGTGCCAGCAGCCATGGGAAAAAGTACTTC.

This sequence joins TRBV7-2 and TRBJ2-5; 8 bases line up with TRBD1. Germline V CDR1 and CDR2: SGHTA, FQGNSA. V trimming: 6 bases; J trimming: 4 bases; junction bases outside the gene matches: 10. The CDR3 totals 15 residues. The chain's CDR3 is CASSTTGGNGETQYF. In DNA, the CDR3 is TGTGCCAGCAGTACAACAGGGGGGAATGGAGAGACCCAGTACTTC.

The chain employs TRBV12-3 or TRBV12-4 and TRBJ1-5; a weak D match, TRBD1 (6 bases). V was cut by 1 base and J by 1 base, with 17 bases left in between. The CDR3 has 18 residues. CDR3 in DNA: TGTGCCAGCAGTTTAGTTATAGGGGGGCTTGAGAGCAATCAGCCCCAGCATTTT. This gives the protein CASSLVIGGLESNQPQHF.

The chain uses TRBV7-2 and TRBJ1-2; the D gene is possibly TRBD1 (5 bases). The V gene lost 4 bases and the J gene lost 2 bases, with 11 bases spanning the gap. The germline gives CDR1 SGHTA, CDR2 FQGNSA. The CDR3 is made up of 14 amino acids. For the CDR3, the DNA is TGTGCCAGCAGCTGGGACTCTGGGAACTATGGCTACACCTTC. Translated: CASSWDSGNYGYTF.

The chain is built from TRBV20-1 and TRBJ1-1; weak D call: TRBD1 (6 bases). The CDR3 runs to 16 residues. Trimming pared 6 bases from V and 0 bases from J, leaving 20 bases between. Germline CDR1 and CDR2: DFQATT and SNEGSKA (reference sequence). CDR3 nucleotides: TGCAGTGCGCCCCCCCGCCCCGGGACACTGAACACTGAAGCTTTCTTT. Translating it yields CSAPPRPGTLNTEAFF.

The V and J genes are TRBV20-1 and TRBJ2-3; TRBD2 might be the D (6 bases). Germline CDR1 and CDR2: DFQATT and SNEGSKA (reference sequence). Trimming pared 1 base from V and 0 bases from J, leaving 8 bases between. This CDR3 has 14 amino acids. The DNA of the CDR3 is TGCAGTGCTAGAGGGACTATAAGCACAGATACGCAGTATTTT. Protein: CSARGTISTDTQYF.